This T cell receptor (beta chain) was documented in a study of blood T cell repertoires in COVID-19. Across the whole study: COVID-19 samples collected from the United States, Italy and Spain covered acute and convalescent phases. Sources were T cells, B-cell-depleted T cells, or PBMCs; the material itself was cDNA or gDNA.

Per the study methods: For nucleated cells, counts were estimated from reference gene primer amplification. Some clones are missing from TCRdb's copy, which holds only in-frame ones; the method was immunoSEQ multiplex PCR. The V and J calls and clone size come from that table; D and trimming were worked out from the DNA. This table has over 200,000 clones, around 84% appearing once. Sequencing was performed on peripheral blood. This clonotype was obtained from a man at least 80 years old with acute or convalescent COVID-19.

CDR3 sequence reads: CASSDKQDWYSTDTQYF. Here the CDR3 DNA reads TGTGCCAGCAGCGATAAGCAAGACTGGTATAGCACAGATACGCAGTATTTT. This chain connects TRBV11-3 to TRBJ2-3; no clear D. This CDR3 has 17 residues. Germline CDR1 and CDR2: SGHNT and YENEEA. Trimming pared 5 bases from V and 0 bases from J, leaving 18 bases between.